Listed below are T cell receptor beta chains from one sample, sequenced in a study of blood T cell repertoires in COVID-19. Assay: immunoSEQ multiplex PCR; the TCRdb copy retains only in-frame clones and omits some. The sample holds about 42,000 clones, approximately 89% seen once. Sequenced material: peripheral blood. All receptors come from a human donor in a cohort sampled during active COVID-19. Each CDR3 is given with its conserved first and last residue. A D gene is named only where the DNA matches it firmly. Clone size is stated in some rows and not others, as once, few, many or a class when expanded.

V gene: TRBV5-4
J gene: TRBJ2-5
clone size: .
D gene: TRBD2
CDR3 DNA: TGTGCCAGCAGCCCCGGACTAGCGAATAGGGATGTGACCCAGTACTTC
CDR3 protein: CASSPGLANRDVTQYF

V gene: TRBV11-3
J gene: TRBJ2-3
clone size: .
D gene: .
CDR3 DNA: TGTGCCAGCAGCTTAGAGTTCTCGGTCACAGATACGCAGTATTTT
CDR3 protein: CASSLEFSVTDTQYF

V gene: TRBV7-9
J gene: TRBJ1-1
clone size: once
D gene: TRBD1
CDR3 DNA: TGTGCCAGCAGCGGACAGGGTGGGGCTTTCTTT
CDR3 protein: CASSGQGGAFF

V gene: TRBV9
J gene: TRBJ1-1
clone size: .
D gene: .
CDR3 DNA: TGTGCCAGCAGCGTAGCAGAAAAGAACACTGAAGCTTTCTTT
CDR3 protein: CASSVAEKNTEAFF

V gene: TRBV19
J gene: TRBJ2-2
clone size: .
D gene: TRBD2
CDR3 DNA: TGTGCCAGTAGTATCCGGGGGGGCAAAGCCGGGGAGCTGTTTTTT
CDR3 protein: CASSIRGGKAGELFF

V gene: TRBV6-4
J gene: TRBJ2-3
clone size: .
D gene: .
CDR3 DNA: TGTGCCAGCAGTCCGGGAGCTCATGGCGATACGCAGTATTTT
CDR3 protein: CASSPGAHGDTQYF

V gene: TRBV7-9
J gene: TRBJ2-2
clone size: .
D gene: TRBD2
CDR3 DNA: TGTGCCAGCAGCTTAGGGACTAGCGGGGGCGCAAACACCGGGGAGCTGTTTTTT
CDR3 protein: CASSLGTSGGANTGELFF

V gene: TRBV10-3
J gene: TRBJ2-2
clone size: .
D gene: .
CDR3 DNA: TGTGCCATCAGCAACACAGGGAGCACCGGGGAGCTGTTTTTT
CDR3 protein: CAISNTGSTGELFF

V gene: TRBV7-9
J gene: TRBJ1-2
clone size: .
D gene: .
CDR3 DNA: TGTGCCAGCAGCTCTCAGACAGGCCCCTATGGCTACACCTTC
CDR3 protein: CASSSQTGPYGYTF

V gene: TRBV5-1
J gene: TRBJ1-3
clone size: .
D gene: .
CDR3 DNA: TGCGCCAGCAGCTCCCAAGGGGGATCTGGAAACACCATATATTTT
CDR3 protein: CASSSQGGSGNTIYF

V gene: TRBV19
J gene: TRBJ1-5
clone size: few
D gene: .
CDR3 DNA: TGTGCCAGTAGTATTTCGGGGGGGTTGTTTCAGCCCCAGCATTTT
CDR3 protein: CASSISGGLFQPQHF

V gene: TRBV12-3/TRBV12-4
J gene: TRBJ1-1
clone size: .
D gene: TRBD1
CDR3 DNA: TGTGCCAGCCTGACAGGGGGCGTCGCTGAAGCTTTCTTT
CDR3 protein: CASLTGGVAEAFF

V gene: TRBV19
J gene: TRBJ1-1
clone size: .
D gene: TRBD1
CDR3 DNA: TGTGCCAGTAGCCTAAGGTCCGACAGGGAGGCAGCTTTCTTT
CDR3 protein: CASSLRSDREAAFF

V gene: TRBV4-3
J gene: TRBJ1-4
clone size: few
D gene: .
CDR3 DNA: TGCGCCAGCAGCCAAGACTCGGGAACTAATGAAAAACTGTTTTTT
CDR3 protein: CASSQDSGTNEKLFF

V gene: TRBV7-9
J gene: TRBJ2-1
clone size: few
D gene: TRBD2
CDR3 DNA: TGTGCCAGCAGCTGGGGAACTAGCGGGAGGGCCTTCTTC
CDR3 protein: CASSWGTSGRAFF

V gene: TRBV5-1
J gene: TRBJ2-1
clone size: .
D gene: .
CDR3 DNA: TGCGCCAGCAGAGAGGGCCGGGACAATGAGCAGTTCTTC
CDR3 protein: CASREGRDNEQFF

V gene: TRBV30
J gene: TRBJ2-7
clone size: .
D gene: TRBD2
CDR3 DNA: TGTGCCTGGAGTGGTAAAGGGACTAGCTTATACGAGCAGTACTTC
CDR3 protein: CAWSGKGTSLYEQYF

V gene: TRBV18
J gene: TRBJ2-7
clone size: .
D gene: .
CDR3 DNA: TGTGCCAGCTCACCACCCGATCACAGATCCTACGAGCAGTACTTC
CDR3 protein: CASSPPDHRSYEQYF

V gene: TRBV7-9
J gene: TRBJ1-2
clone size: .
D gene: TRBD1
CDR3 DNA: TGTGCCAGCAGCTTCATGGACAGGACTAACTATGGCTACACCTTC
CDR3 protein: CASSFMDRTNYGYTF

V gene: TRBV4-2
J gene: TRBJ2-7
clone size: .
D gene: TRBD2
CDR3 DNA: TGTGCCAGCAGTCGGGAGCGGGGGGCCTACGAGCAGTACTTC
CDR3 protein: CASSRERGAYEQYF

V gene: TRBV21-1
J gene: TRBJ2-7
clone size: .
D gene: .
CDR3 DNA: TGTGCCAATCGGACAGGCTCCTACGAGCAGTACTTC
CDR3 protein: CANRTGSYEQYF

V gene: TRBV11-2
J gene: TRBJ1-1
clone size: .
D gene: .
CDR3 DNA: TGTGCCAGCAGCCTAGACTTTAAGAGGACTGAAGCTTTCTTT
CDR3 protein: CASSLDFKRTEAFF

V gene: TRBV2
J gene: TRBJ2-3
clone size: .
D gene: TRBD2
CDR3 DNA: TGTGCCAGCAGCCCATCTAGCGGGATCTCGGATTTT
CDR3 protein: CASSPSSGISDF

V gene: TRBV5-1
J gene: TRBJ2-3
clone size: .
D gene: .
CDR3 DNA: TGCGCCAGCCTAACGGGGGGCCAAAGCACAGATACGCAGTATTTT
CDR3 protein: CASLTGGQSTDTQYF